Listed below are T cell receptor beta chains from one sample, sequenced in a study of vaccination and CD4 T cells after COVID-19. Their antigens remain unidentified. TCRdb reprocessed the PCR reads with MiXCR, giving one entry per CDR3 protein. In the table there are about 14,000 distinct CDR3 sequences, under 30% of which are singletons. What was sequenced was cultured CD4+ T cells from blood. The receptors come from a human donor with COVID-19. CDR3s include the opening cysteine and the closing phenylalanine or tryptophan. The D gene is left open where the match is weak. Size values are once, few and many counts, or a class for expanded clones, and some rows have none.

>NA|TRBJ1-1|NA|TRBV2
CATGPGNTEAFF
TGTGCCACCGGTCCAGGGAACACTGAAGCTTTCTTT
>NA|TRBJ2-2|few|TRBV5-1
CASSLDMAGELFF
TGCGCCAGCAGCTTGGATATGGCCGGGGAGCTGTTTTTT
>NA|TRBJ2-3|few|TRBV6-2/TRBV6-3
CASRTTFEGGFTDTQYF
TGTGCCAGCAGAACTACCTTTGAAGGGGGATTCACAGATACGCAGTATTTT
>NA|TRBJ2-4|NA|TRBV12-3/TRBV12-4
CASTMRDLNIQYF
TGTGCCAGCACTATGAGGGACCTAAACATTCAGTACTTC
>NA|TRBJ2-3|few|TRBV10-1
CASSESGGAKLKQYF
TGCGCCAGCAGTGAGTCTGGGGGGGCCAAGTTAAAGCAGTATTTT
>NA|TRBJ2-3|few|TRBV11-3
CASSFRGGKDTQYF
TGTGCCAGCAGCTTTAGGGGGGGGAAAGATACGCAGTATTTT
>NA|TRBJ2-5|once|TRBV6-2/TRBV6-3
CASSYSIAGSTGQETQYF
TGTGCCAGCAGTTACTCCATCGCAGGGAGCACGGGGCAAGAGACCCAGTACTTC
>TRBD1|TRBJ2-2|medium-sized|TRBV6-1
CASSALPGQGPGELFF
TGTGCCAGCAGTGCACTACCGGGACAGGGCCCCGGGGAGCTGTTTTTT
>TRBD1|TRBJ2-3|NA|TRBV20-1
CSARAAAGGADTQYF
TGCAGTGCTAGAGCTGCGGCAGGGGGCGCAGATACGCAGTATTTT
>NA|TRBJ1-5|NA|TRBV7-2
CASSLMSKDQPQHF
TGTGCCAGCAGCTTAATGTCGAAGGATCAGCCCCAGCATTTT
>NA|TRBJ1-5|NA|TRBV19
CASSERGDQPQHF
TGTGCCAGTAGTGAACGGGGAGATCAGCCCCAGCATTTT
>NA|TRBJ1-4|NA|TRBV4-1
CASSQGNRVTNEKLFF
TGCGCCAGCAGCCAAGGAAACAGGGTAACTAATGAAAAACTGTTTTTT
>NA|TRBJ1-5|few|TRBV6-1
CASSWGPQRAQHF
TGTGCCAGCTCCTGGGGGCCCCAGAGGGCCCAGCATTTT
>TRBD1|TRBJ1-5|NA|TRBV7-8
CASSPQAGQGRAYSNQPQHF
TGTGCCAGCAGCCCCCAAGCCGGACAGGGGAGGGCTTATAGCAATCAGCCCCAGCATTTT
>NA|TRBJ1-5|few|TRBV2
CASSSFGTGGPQHF
TGTGCCAGCAGTTCGTTCGGCACAGGAGGACCCCAGCATTTT
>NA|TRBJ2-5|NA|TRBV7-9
CASSLSFGAGETQYF
TGTGCCAGCAGCTTATCTTTCGGGGCGGGGGAGACCCAGTACTTC